This T cell receptor (beta chain) originates from a study of blood T cell repertoires in COVID-19. Across the whole study: Sites in the United States, Italy and Spain provided acute and convalescent COVID-19 samples. PBMCs, B-cell-depleted T cells, or T cells were the source of the cDNA or gDNA that made up the material.

Sequencing was performed with immunoSEQ multiplex PCR; in TCRdb, only in-frame clones are kept and a portion is missing. The table shows 150,000 or so clones, with 80% to 90% occurring only once. The sequence derives from a man aged 40-50 years who had recovered from COVID-19. Specimen: peripheral blood.

CDR3 sequence reads: CASSNLQGDRGYTF. The CDR3 region has the DNA TGTGCCAGCAGTAACTTACAGGGGGATCGGGGCTACACCTTC. The chain uses TRBV6-5 and TRBJ1-2; 8 bases are shared with TRBD1. The ends lost 5 bases at V and 8 bases at J; junction bases unmatched: 10. The CDR3 covers 14 residues. Germline V gives CDR1 MNHEY, CDR2 SVGAGI.